One and the same sample provided the 14 T cell receptor beta chains below, sequenced in a study of shared clonotypes between healthy human individuals. CD8 cells classed as naive were CD45RO-negative and positively selected for CCR7, excluding terminally differentiated effector memory CD45RA+ cells. TCRdb's copy holds only in-frame clones and misses some; the assay was immunoSEQ multiplex PCR. In the table there are over 2 million clones, about 94% of which are singletons. Source material: naive CD8+ T cells sorted from blood. These receptor sequences come from a man in his late teens or twenties in good health.

The chain has TRBV6-1 and TRBJ2-7; 7 bases align to TRBD1. J gave up 2 bases and V 5 bases, and 9 bases lay outside the gene matches. The CDR3 loop spans 15 amino acids. Germline CDR1 is MNHNS and CDR2 is SASEGT. The CDR3 here is CASSPRRDSTYEQYF. CDR3 bases: TGTGCCAGCAGTCCCCGCCGGGACAGTACCTACGAGCAGTACTTC.

This chain connects TRBV7-6 to TRBJ2-7; tentatively, D is TRBD1 or TRBD2 (5 bases each). The CDR3 has 15 residues. From germline, CDR1 is SGHVS and CDR2 FNYEAQ. V lost 1 base to trimming and J lost 5 bases, with 15 bases between them. The CDR3 loop is CASSLGGGIFNEQYF. The DNA of the CDR3 is TGTGCCAGCAGCTTAGGTGGGGGAATCTTCAACGAGCAGTACTTC.

The rearrangement links TRBV21-1 to TRBJ2-7; no DNA check was done on the table's D call, TRBD2. TRBV21-1 is an annotated pseudogene. This CDR3 comprises 14 residues. In nucleotides, the CDR3 is TGTGCCAGCAGCGGTCGGAGAAAAACCTACGAGCAGTACTTC. Its translation: CASSGRRKTYEQYF.

The V gene is TRBV9, the J gene TRBJ1-1, with D maybe TRBD1 (5 bases). The CDR3 extends over 13 amino acids. Germline V CDR1 and CDR2: SGDLS, YYNGEE. Trimming took off 1 base at V and 6 bases at J, with 10 bases between the two ends. As DNA, the CDR3 is TGTGCCAGCAGCGTACAGCCGACAGCTGAAGCTTTCTTT. Translating it yields CASSVQPTAEAFF.

The chain links TRBV9 to TRBJ2-3; the D gene could be TRBD1 or TRBD2 (5 bases each). There are 15 residues in the CDR3. CDR1 SGDLS and CDR2 YYNGEE come from the germline V gene. The V end lost 0 bases, the J end lost 2 bases, and 10 bases lay between the germline ends. CDR3 loop: CASSVAGTVTDTQYF. CDR3 sequence (DNA): TGTGCCAGCAGCGTAGCGGGGACCGTCACAGATACGCAGTATTTT.

The rearrangement joins TRBV15 to TRBJ1-1; no reliable D call. CDR3 size: 14 residues. Germline CDR1 is LNHNV and CDR2 is YYDKDF (reference sequence). V dropped 0 bases and J dropped 1 base, with 6 bases sitting between them. The CDR3 bases are TGTGCCACCAGCAGAGATGCCGAGAACACTGAAGCTTTCTTT. Its translation: CATSRDAENTEAFF. Together with reference TRBV15 and TRBJ1-1, the CDR3 gives the full variable domain: DAMVIQNPRYQVTQFGKPVTLSCSQTLNHNVMYWYQQKSSQAPKLLFHYYDKDFNNEADTPDNFQSRRPNTSFCFLDIRSPGLGDTAMYLCATSRDAENTEAFFGQGTRLTVV.

The gene calls are TRBV4-1 and TRBJ1-1; no clear D. This CDR3 is built from 17 residues. Trimming took 0 bases from V and 1 from J, leaving 15 bases between them. In germline, CDR1 is MGHRA, CDR2 YSYEKL. This CDR3 is CASSQEMGGSPNTEAFF. The CDR3 DNA reads TGCGCCAGCAGCCAAGAAATGGGAGGGTCTCCGAACACTGAAGCTTTCTTT.

The chain is built from TRBV7-9 and TRBJ2-1; D uncertain. Trimming removed 4 bases at V and 8 bases at J, with 9 bases between. The CDR3 extends over 12 amino acids. The germline V gene encodes CDR1 SEHNR and CDR2 FQNEAQ (reference sequence). CDR3: CASSYTKDEQFF. The DNA of the CDR3 is TGTGCCAGCAGCTATACCAAGGATGAGCAGTTCTTC.

V gene TRBV10-3 combines with J gene TRBJ2-5; TRBD2 aligns across 12 bases. The V gene's germline CDR1 is ENHRY and CDR2 SYGVKD. The CDR3 has 16 residues. J lost 2 bases, V lost 2 bases, and 3 bases had no gene match. The CDR3 sequence: CAISETTSGGQETQYF. Written as DNA, the CDR3 is TGTGCCATCAGTGAGACGACTAGCGGGGGACAAGAGACCCAGTACTTC.

The chain carries TRBV27 and TRBJ2-7; D gene ambiguous. Deletions cut 6 bases from V and 5 bases from J, with 11 bases between. The germline gives CDR1 MNHEY, CDR2 SMNVEV (reference sequence). The CDR3 has 12 residues. CDR3 region: CASRNYGDEQYF. The CDR3 DNA follows: TGTGCCAGCAGAAACTACGGCGACGAGCAGTACTTC.

This clone was detected only once. Since a much larger clone is just one base distant, this may be a read error. Within the sample, other DNA sequences also encode this same CDR3. V is TRBV28 and J is TRBJ1-5; D not certain. Germline assignment: CDR1 MDHEN and CDR2 SYDVKM. This CDR3 has 11 residues. The germline V and J ends were trimmed by 7 bases and 4 bases, with 5 bases remaining between them. CDR3 bases: TGTGCCAGCAACGGAAATCAGCCCCAGCATTTT. This gives the protein CASNGNQPQHF.

This chain's CDR3 is CASSEWTGGESNEQFF. CDR3 nucleotide sequence: TGTGCCAGCAGTGAATGGACAGGGGGAGAATCCAATGAGCAGTTCTTC. V gene TRBV25-1 combines with J gene TRBJ2-1, with 10 bases lining up with TRBD1. Germline assignment: CDR1 MGHDK and CDR2 SYGVNS. This CDR3 has 16 residues. The V segment lost 1 base and the J segment 6 bases; nucleotides outside the gene matches: 6.

The rearrangement links TRBV4-3 to TRBJ1-4; no reliable D call. V shed 0 bases and J shed 8 bases, with 13 bases lying between them. The CDR3 is 15 amino acids. Germline V gene data show CDR1 as LGHNA and CDR2 as YSLEER. The CDR3 sequence: CASSQDPHLAEKLFF. CDR3 nucleotide sequence: TGCGCCAGCAGCCAAGATCCCCACTTAGCGGAAAAACTGTTTTTT.

Of note for this clone: This sample includes further DNA sequences coding for the same CDR3. J is TRBJ2-7 and V is TRBV29-1, with D perhaps matching TRBD1 (6 bases). CDR3 size: 12 residues. Germline CDR1 and CDR2: SQVTM and ANQGSEA. V lost 2 bases to trimming and J lost 4 bases, with 9 bases between them. CDR3 bases: TGCAGCGTTGAAACAGGGAGTTACGAGCAGTACTTC. Its translation is CSVETGSYEQYF.